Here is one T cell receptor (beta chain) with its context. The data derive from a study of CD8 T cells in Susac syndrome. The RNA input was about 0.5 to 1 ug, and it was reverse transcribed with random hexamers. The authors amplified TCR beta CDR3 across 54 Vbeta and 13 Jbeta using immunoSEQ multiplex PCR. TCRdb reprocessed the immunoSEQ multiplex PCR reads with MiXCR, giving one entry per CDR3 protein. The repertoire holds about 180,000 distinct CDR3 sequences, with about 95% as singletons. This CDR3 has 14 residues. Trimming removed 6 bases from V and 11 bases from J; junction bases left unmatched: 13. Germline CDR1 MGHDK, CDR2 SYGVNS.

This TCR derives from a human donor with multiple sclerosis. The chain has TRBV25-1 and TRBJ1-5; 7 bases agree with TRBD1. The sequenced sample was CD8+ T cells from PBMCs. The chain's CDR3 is CASSQQGPESAQHF. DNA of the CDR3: TGTGCCAGCAGCCAACAGGGGCCCGAATCAGCCCAGCATTTT.